These 32 T cell receptor beta chains share one sample of origin, sequenced in a study of metastatic and nonmetastatic thyroid tumors. Via MiXCR, TCRdb re-called the PCR reads. The sample contains under 20,000 clones, about 25% of which appear only once. Patients had received no treatment of any kind before thyroid surgery. The sequencing input was blood. The receptors were sampled from a male donor with papillary thyroid cancer or a benign thyroid nodule (not recorded which). Some clones in this sample may be carry-over from other donors' samples.

Many counts were recorded for this clone. This rearrangement joins TRBV5-7 to TRBJ2-7; D is uncertain. TRBV5-7 is an ORF, and what it does is uncertain. The CDR3 sequence is 14 residues long. Trimming took off 0 bases at V and 3 bases at J, with 10 bases between the two ends. CDR3 bases: TGTGCCAGCAGCTTGGAGCAGGTCGGCTACGAGCAGTACTTC. Amino acid sequence: CASSLEQVGYEQYF.

This clone came up a few times. The genes are TRBV6-1 and TRBJ2-7; no definite D call. The CDR3 totals 12 residues. CDR1 MNHNS and CDR2 SASEGT come from the germline V gene. V lost 6 bases, J lost 6 bases, and 12 bases lay in between. The CDR3 loop reads CASSVYAGEQYF. The CDR3 DNA reads as TGTGCCAGCAGCGTGTACGCCGGCGAGCAGTACTTC.

The chain carries TRBV27 and TRBJ1-2, with unresolved D. Germline CDR1 and CDR2: MNHEY and SMNVEV (reference sequence). This CDR3 region has 14 residues. With 6 bases removed from V and 8 bases from J, the gap between germline ends came to 19 bases. In nucleotides, the CDR3 is TGTGCCAGCAGCCACTCAGGAGCCCGAGGGGGCTACACCTTC. The encoded protein is CASSHSGARGGYTF.

This clone was counted a few times. CDR3 DNA: TGCGCCAGCAGGCGGACCACGGACCTCTACAAAAACATTCAGTACTTC. This encodes CASRRTTDLYKNIQYF. The rearrangement joins TRBV10-2 to TRBJ2-4; D ambiguous. V was trimmed by 6 bases and J by 3 bases, leaving 18 bases between them. The CDR3 is 16 amino acids. Germline CDR1 is WSHSY and CDR2 is SAAADI.

V gene TRBV25-1 combines with J gene TRBJ2-2; possible D gene TRBD2, 6 bases. V was pared by 8 bases and J by 0 bases, with 31 bases between. There are 21 residues in the CDR3. The germline gives CDR1 MGHDK, CDR2 SYGVNS. CDR3 residues: CASQPCDAGMTAIANTGELFF. CDR3 sequence (DNA): TGTGCCAGCCAGCCATGTGATGCGGGGATGACTGCGATCGCGAACACCGGGGAGCTGTTTTTT.

This chain uses TRBV28 with TRBJ2-1; 9 bases fit TRBD1. Germline CDR1 and CDR2: MDHEN and SYDVKM. This CDR3 has 14 amino acids. V shed 6 bases and J 6 bases; nucleotides not matched to a gene: 6. CDR3 loop: CASSQGDRVNEQFF. DNA for the CDR3: TGTGCCAGCAGCCAGGGGGACAGGGTCAATGAGCAGTTCTTC.

The V gene is TRBV30, the J gene TRBJ2-7; D unresolved. The V gene lost 6 bases and the J gene lost 7 bases, with 16 bases spanning the gap. Per germline, CDR1 GTSNPN and CDR2 SVGIG (reference sequence). This CDR3 comprises 12 residues. The CDR3 DNA follows: TGTGCCTGCTTCCTCCCACCGCTTGAGCAGTACTTC. Translating it yields CACFLPPLEQYF. Full variable domain (remainder filled in from reference TRBV30 and TRBJ2-7): SQTIHQWPATLVQPVGSPLSLECTVEGTSNPNLYWYRQAAGRGLQLLFYSVGIGQISSEVPQNLSASRPQDRQFILSSKKLLLSDSGFYLCACFLPPLEQYFGPGTRLTVT.

The chain uses TRBV2 and TRBJ2-7; possibly TRBD2 for D (6 bases). CDR3 length: 15 amino acids. V lost 0 bases to trimming and J lost 7 bases, with 16 bases between them. Germline V gene data show CDR1 as SNHLY and CDR2 as FYNNEI. CDR3 sequence (DNA): TGTGCCAGCAGTGAAGCTTGGACTACTCATTGGGAGCAGTACTTC. Encoded protein: CASSEAWTTHWEQYF.

This clone was found a few times. At one end the junction does not follow the germline gene, possibly because of a read error. The V gene is TRBV6-2 or TRBV6-3, the J gene TRBJ1-1; no reliable D call. Germline V gene lookup returns CDR1 MNHEY and CDR2 SVGEGT. CDR3 length: 15 amino acids. This chain's CDR3 is CTSSYSVGSNTEAFF. The CDR3 DNA sequence: TGTACCAGCAGTTACTCGGTCGGATCGAACACTGAAGCTTTCTTT.

This clone was seen many times. The CDR3 sequence is CASSGTSGNSYEQYF. CDR3 DNA: TGTGCCAGCAGTGGAACTAGCGGGAACTCCTACGAGCAGTACTTC. The rearrangement joins TRBV2 to TRBJ2-7; 10 nucleotides align to TRBD2. V dropped 4 bases and J dropped 0; count of bases not matched to a gene: 3. CDR1 and CDR2 from the germline V gene are SNHLY and FYNNEI. CDR3 size: 15 residues.

By sample share, this clone is medium-sized (0.01 to 0.1%). The chain links TRBV12-3 or TRBV12-4 to TRBJ1-6; weak D call: TRBD1 (5 bases). The CDR3 is 13 amino acids. Trimming removed 3 bases from V and 7 bases from J, with 7 bases in between. Written as DNA, the CDR3 is TGTGCCAGCAGTTTCCAGGGAAATTCACCCCTCCACTTT. Translated, it gives CASSFQGNSPLHF.

This clone rates as medium-sized (0.01 to 0.1%). V gene TRBV7-9 combines with J gene TRBJ2-1, with D maybe TRBD1 (5 bases). The CDR3 runs 14 residues. The V gene's germline CDR1 is SEHNR and CDR2 FQNEAQ (reference sequence). The V gene lost 5 bases and the J gene lost 9 bases, with 17 bases spanning the gap. The CDR3 loop is CASSPKGPTGEQFF. CDR3 coding DNA: TGTGCCAGCAGCCCGAAGGGGCCAACGGGTGAGCAGTTCTTC.

This clone is categorized as medium-sized. The V call is TRBV6-6, the J call TRBJ1-4; D is unclear. The length of the CDR3 is 15 residues. Germline V gene data show CDR1 as MNHNY and CDR2 as SVGAGI (reference sequence). Trimming took off 2 bases at V and 3 bases at J, with 10 bases between the two ends. In DNA, the CDR3 is TGTGCCAGCAGTTACACGAGGGCCCCTAATGAAAAACTGTTTTTT. Translating gives CASSYTRAPNEKLFF.

This clone was seen at least ten times. This chain uses TRBV19 with TRBJ1-6, with a weak D call TRBD1 (6 bases). Germline V lookup: CDR1 LNHDA, CDR2 SQIVND (reference sequence). V dropped 6 bases and J dropped 5 bases, with 20 bases sitting between them. The CDR3 has 17 amino acids. This chain's CDR3 is CASSLTRGTNDNSPLHF. The CDR3 nucleotides are TGTGCCAGTAGCCTGACCCGTGGGACAAACGATAATTCACCCCTCCACTTT.

About this clone itself: Mismatch with germline at one junction end may stem from a read error. The V gene is TRBV11-2, the J gene TRBJ1-6; D is possibly TRBD1 (5 bases). Germline V gives CDR1 SGHAT, CDR2 FQNNGV. CDR3 length: 15 residues. CDR3 DNA sequence: TGTGCCAGCAGCTTTGAGGGACGGGTTAATTCACACCTCAACTTC. Translated, it gives CASSFEGRVNSHLNF. The complete variable domain, with remaining parts taken from reference TRBV11-2 and TRBJ1-6, reads EAGVAQSPRYKIIEKRQSVAFWCNPISGHATLYWYQQILGQGPKLLIQFQNNGVVDDSQLPKDRFSAERLKGVDSTLKIQPAKLEDSAVYLCASSFEGRVNSHLNFGNGTRLTVT.

The chain carries TRBV5-1 and TRBJ1-1; D not resolved. Germline loops: CDR1 SGHRS, CDR2 YFSETQ. Trimming cost V 1 base and J 1 base, with 8 bases left between them. The CDR3 has 14 residues. The CDR3 DNA sequence: TGCGCCAGCAGCTTGCGGGTTCCGAACACTGAAGCTTTCTTT. This gives the protein CASSLRVPNTEAFF.

Sample share makes this clone medium-sized. The chain couples TRBV2 to TRBJ2-2, with 10 bases lining up with TRBD2. The CDR3 covers 14 residues. Germline V CDR1 and CDR2: SNHLY, FYNNEI. The J segment lost 1 base and the V segment lost 7 bases, leaving 0 bases of the junction unmatched. The CDR3 loop reads CASKREGNTGELFF. CDR3 sequence (DNA): TGTGCCAGCAAGCGGGAGGGGAACACCGGGGAGCTGTTTTTT. Supplemented by reference TRBV2 and TRBJ2-2, the full variable domain reads EPEVTQTPSHQVTQMGQEVILRCVPISNHLYFYWYRQILGQKVEFLVSFYNNEISEKSEIFDDQFSVERPDGSNFTLKIRSTKLEDSAMYFCASKREGNTGELFFGEGSRLTVL.

In its sample, this clone was seen many times. The chain uses TRBV13 and TRBJ2-3, with a tentative D call TRBD2 (5 bases). V was clipped by 5 bases and J by 2 bases, with 17 bases between them. The CDR3 consists of 16 residues. Germline lookup yields CDR1 PRHDT and CDR2 FYEKMQ (reference sequence). CDR3 sequence reads: CASSPPDFLDTDTQYF. The CDR3 DNA follows: TGTGCCAGCAGCCCACCGGACTTTCTAGACACAGATACGCAGTATTTT. Full variable domain (rest looked up from reference TRBV13 and TRBJ2-3): AAGVIQSPRHLIKEKRETATLKCYPIPRHDTVYWYQQGPGQDPQFLISFYEKMQSDKGSIPDRFSAQQFSDYHSELNMSSLELGDSALYFCASSPPDFLDTDTQYFGPGTRLTVL.

This chain uses TRBV6-1 with TRBJ2-7, with D hard to call. Looked up from germline, CDR1 is MNHNS and CDR2 is SASEGT. The CDR3 totals 16 residues. V shed 7 bases and J shed 4 bases, with 23 bases lying between them. DNA for the CDR3: TGTGCCAGCACCGATTCCGCAGCACCAAAGGGTTACGAGCAGTACTTC. This translates into CASTDSAAPKGYEQYF.

This clone came up a few times. This rearrangement joins TRBV2 to TRBJ2-7; no reliable D call. The CDR3 totals 10 residues. Trimming cost V 7 bases and J 5 bases, with 6 bases left between them. The germline V gene encodes CDR1 SNHLY and CDR2 FYNNEI. CDR3 amino acids: CASTLHEQYF. The DNA for the CDR3 is TGTGCCAGCACGCTACACGAGCAGTACTTC.

This clone was recorded many times. The genes are TRBV5-6 and TRBJ2-3; TRBD2 matches 9 bases. The V gene end was trimmed by 1 base and the J gene end by 4 bases; junction bases not matched to a gene: 7. Germline-derived CDR1 and CDR2 are SGHDT and YYEEEE. This CDR3 has 16 amino acids. This CDR3 is CASSLFGGGAADTQYF. CDR3 DNA sequence: TGTGCCAGCAGCTTGTTCGGCGGGGGGGCGGCAGATACGCAGTATTTT.

This clone was seen more than once but under ten times. The chain carries TRBV7-8 and TRBJ2-2, with D possibly TRBD1 on 6 matching bases. Germline values: CDR1 SGHVS, CDR2 FQNEAQ. CDR3 length: 15 amino acids. Trimming removed 5 bases from V and 1 base from J, with 11 bases in between. CDR3 region: CASSDIQGNTGELFF. The CDR3 DNA is TGTGCCAGCAGCGATATACAGGGGAACACCGGGGAGCTGTTTTTT.

This clone was detected only a few times. This CDR3 reads CASSYSQGNSPLHF. In DNA, the CDR3 is TGTGCCAGCAGTTACTCCCAAGGGAATTCACCCCTCCACTTT. This chain joins TRBV6-5 and TRBJ1-6; D gene ambiguous. Trimming cost V 0 bases and J 7 bases, with 7 bases left between them. The CDR3 totals 14 residues. Germline V gene lookup returns CDR1 MNHEY and CDR2 SVGAGI.

This clone is deemed medium-sized. This rearrangement joins TRBV12-3 or TRBV12-4 to TRBJ2-3; weak D call: TRBD2 (5 bases). V was pared by 3 bases and J by 6 bases, with 10 bases between. The CDR3 has 13 residues. CDR3 residues: CASSLRAWDTQYF. CDR3 nucleotide sequence: TGTGCCAGCAGTTTGAGGGCCTGGGATACGCAGTATTTT.

The chain recombines TRBV28 with TRBJ1-2; a weak D match, TRBD1 (6 bases). Deletions cut 5 bases from V and 2 bases from J, with 15 bases between. Germline lookup yields CDR1 MDHEN and CDR2 SYDVKM. The CDR3 runs 15 residues. CDR3 amino acids: CASSLGTRPNYGYTF. In nucleotides, the CDR3 is TGTGCCAGCAGTCTCGGGACAAGGCCCAACTATGGCTACACCTTC.

The sample holds a few counts of this clone. An end of the junction does not agree with germline; a read error may underlie this. CDR3 sequence (DNA): TGTGCCAGCAGTTACATTGGACAGGGCTCCAACGAGCAGTACTTC. It specifies CASSYIGQGSNEQYF. The chain carries TRBV6-2 or TRBV6-3 and TRBJ2-7; 8 bases align to TRBD1. CDR1 is MNHEY, CDR2 SVGEGT, per germline. The CDR3 is 15 amino acids.

A few counts support this clone. This chain uses TRBV28 with TRBJ2-1; D not certain. The length of the CDR3 is 11 residues. Trimming shortened V by 6 bases and J by 10 bases, and 10 bases separated the two germline ends. Germline CDR1 reads MDHEN; CDR2 reads SYDVKM. The CDR3 bases are TGTGCCAGCAGCACCAAGCGCGAGCAGTTCTTC. This encodes CASSTKREQFF.

The V gene is TRBV11-2, the J gene TRBJ2-7, with 10 nucleotides matching TRBD2. V lost 5 bases, J lost 5 bases, and 12 bases stayed unmatched. The CDR3 contains 16 residues. The germline V gene encodes CDR1 SGHAT and CDR2 FQNNGV. CDR3 coding DNA: TGTGCCAGCAGCCCCGGACTAGCGGTAATCAGGGACGAGCAGTACTTC. Translated: CASSPGLAVIRDEQYF.

This clone was counted at least ten times. This sequence joins TRBV10-3 and TRBJ2-1; 9 nucleotides align to TRBD2. The ends lost 2 bases at V and 7 bases at J; junction bases unmatched: 12. The CDR3 covers 17 residues. Germline CDR1 is ENHRY and CDR2 is SYGVKD. This chain's CDR3 is CAISEPRMAGGRNEQFF. CDR3 nucleotide sequence: TGTGCCATCAGTGAGCCCCGGATGGCGGGAGGGAGGAATGAGCAGTTCTTC.

The chain uses TRBV3-1 and TRBJ2-3; 13 bases are a match to TRBD2. This CDR3 has 18 amino acids. Germline V CDR1 and CDR2: LGHDT, YNNKEL (reference sequence). Trimming at V came to 6 bases and at J to 2 bases, leaving 11 bases not matched to a gene. CDR3 sequence reads: CASRSGTSGDIHTDTQYF. DNA of the CDR3: TGTGCCAGCAGGTCCGGGACTAGCGGGGATATCCACACAGATACGCAGTATTTT.

This clone is labeled as medium-sized. The V call is TRBV19, the J call TRBJ2-7; D remains ambiguous. Germline CDR1 reads LNHDA; CDR2 reads SQIVND (reference sequence). V lost 3 bases and J 5 bases, leaving 8 bases between the germline ends. CDR3 length: 12 amino acids. The CDR3 bases are TGTGCCAGTAGTATGTTCAGTGACGAGCAGTACTTC. Protein: CASSMFSDEQYF. Drawing the rest from reference TRBV19 and TRBJ2-7, the complete variable domain is DGGITQSPKYLFRKEGQNVTLSCEQNLNHDAMYWYRQDPGQGLRLIYYSQIVNDFQKGDIAEGYSVSREKKESFPLTVTSAQKNPTAFYLCASSMFSDEQYFGPGTRLTVT.

By share of the sample, this clone is medium-sized. The same CDR3 arises from other DNA sequences in this sample as well. The chain joins TRBV4-3 to TRBJ1-4; D is possibly TRBD1 (6 bases). From germline, CDR1 is LGHNA and CDR2 YSLEER. Trimming removed 0 bases at V and 10 bases at J, with 27 bases between. The CDR3 totals 19 residues. CDR3 nucleotides: TGCGCCAGCAGCCAAGAATCGCCGGACAGTCTCAGTAATCGGTTAAAACTGTTTTTT. It yields the protein CASSQESPDSLSNRLKLFF.